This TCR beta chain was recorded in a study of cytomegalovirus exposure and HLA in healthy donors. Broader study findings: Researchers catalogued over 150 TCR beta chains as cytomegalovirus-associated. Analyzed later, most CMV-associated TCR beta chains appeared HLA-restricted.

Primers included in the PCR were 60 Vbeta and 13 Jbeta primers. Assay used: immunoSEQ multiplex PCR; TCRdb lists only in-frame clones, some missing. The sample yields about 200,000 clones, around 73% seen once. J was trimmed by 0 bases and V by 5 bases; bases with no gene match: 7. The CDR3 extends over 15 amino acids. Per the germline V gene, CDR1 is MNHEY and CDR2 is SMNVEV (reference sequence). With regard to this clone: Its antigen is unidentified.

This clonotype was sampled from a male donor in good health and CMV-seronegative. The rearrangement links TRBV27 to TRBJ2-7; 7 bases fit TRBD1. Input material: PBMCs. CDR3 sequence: CASSGSGGPSYEQYF. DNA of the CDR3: TGTGCCAGCAGTGGATCAGGGGGTCCCTCCTACGAGCAGTACTTC.